This TCR beta chain was observed in a study of OX40 agonist ivuxolimab in advanced cancers. As for the study in general: Ivuxolimab, an antibody acting as an agonist of OX40 (CD134), was used to treat patients. Partial responses were achieved by three patients: one hepatocellular carcinoma, two cutaneous melanoma.

Profiled with immunoSEQ multiplex PCR; TCRdb holds only in-frame clones, not every one. The sample has more than 60,000 clones; about 80% are singletons. Comment on this clone: Its antigen remains unknown.

CDR3 length equals 15 residues. Trimming left V 7 bases short and J 6 bases short, with 21 bases between. The germline CDR1 and CDR2 sequences are LNHDA and SQIVND (reference sequence). General study results and limits: Nonresponders, in some cases, also had low normalized T-cell clonal expansion.

The TCR originated in an adult with an advanced solid tumor such as melanoma, head and neck, liver or kidney cancer. The input for sequencing was CD4+ or CD8+ T cells sorted from blood, taken in a trial of the OX40 agonist ivuxolimab. The chain employs TRBV19 and TRBJ1-1; D may be TRBD1 (6 bases). As DNA, the CDR3 is TGTGCCAGTAACAAACAGGGTGGGTCGGTGGCTGAAGCTTTCTTT. This sequence encodes CASNKQGGSVAEAFF.